The 4 T cell receptor beta chains listed next were all sequenced from one sample in a study of shared clonotypes between healthy human individuals. Produced via immunoSEQ multiplex PCR; TCRdb's table is partial and in-frame only. The table records over a million clones, more than 65% of them present only once. Sequencing input: memory CD4+ T cells sorted from blood. Regarding subset: CD45RA-negative fraction. The receptors originated from a man aged 18 to 30 in good health.

This sequence joins TRBV10-3 and TRBJ1-4; D may be TRBD1 (5 bases). This CDR3 spans 15 amino acids. V was shortened by 2 bases and J by 5 bases, with 12 bases between the two germline ends. Germline V lookup: CDR1 ENHRY, CDR2 SYGVKD. The CDR3 DNA is TGTGCCATCAGTGAGGGGACGGGCGGAAATGAAAAACTGTTTTTT. Translating it yields CAISEGTGGNEKLFF.

This clone has just a few counts. This rearrangement joins TRBV2 to TRBJ2-7, with 7 bases lining up with TRBD1. V dropped 4 bases and J dropped 5; count of bases not matched to a gene: 11. CDR3 length equals 15 residues. Germline CDR1 is SNHLY and CDR2 is FYNNEI. As DNA, the CDR3 is TGTGCCAGCAGTGCGACAGGGTTGGGTGGTAACGAGCAGTACTTC. Translated, it gives CASSATGLGGNEQYF.

This clone was picked up one time. Other DNA sequences in this sample translate to the same CDR3. The gene calls are TRBV7-2 and TRBJ1-5, with D perhaps matching TRBD1 (5 bases). The germline V and J ends were trimmed by 2 bases and 2 bases, with 10 bases remaining between them. The CDR3 is 15 residues long. CDR1 SGHTA and CDR2 FQGNSA come from the germline V gene. As DNA, the CDR3 is TGTGCCAGCAGCTTAAGAGGGACTGGCAATCAGCCCCAGCATTTT. It codes for CASSLRGTGNQPQHF.

The chain uses TRBV11-2 and TRBJ2-4; 7 bases are a match to TRBD2. This CDR3 comprises 11 residues. Germline CDR1 SGHAT, CDR2 FQNNGV. The J segment lost 9 bases and the V segment lost 8 bases, leaving 4 bases of the junction unmatched. As DNA, the CDR3 is TGTGCCAGCGGGGTAGCGGGCATTCAGTACTTC. Encoded protein: CASGVAGIQYF.